This TCR beta chain was obtained from a study of neurological immune-mediated disorders (dated by TCRdb to between 2017 and 2020). Study-level background: The study compared peripheral blood TCR-beta repertoires of HTLV-I-associated myelopathy (HAM/TSP) patients, multiple sclerosis patients and healthy controls using UMI-based sequencing. Each longitudinal HAM/TSP and healthy donor was sampled at 3 time-points spaced at 3-40 month intervals. Alongside PBMC samples, the set of 106 TCR-beta libraries contained longitudinal samples, technical triplicates, and paired CD4+ and CD8+ T-cell subsets that had been sorted. The cohort comprised some 71 subjects: approximately 15 HAM/TSP patients, some 35 multiple sclerosis patients and approximately 20 healthy controls. Overall results and qualifications from the work: No identical CDR3 amino acid sequences were found to be shared among expanded clones across subjects, suggesting that TCR-beta repertoires were private in all groups. TCR clonal expansion was greatest in HAM/TSP patients and smallest in MS patients, who ranked below even healthy controls.

cDNA synthesis used template-switch 5'RACE with a primer carrying a 10-nucleotide random unique molecular identifier tagging each TCR transcript. Over 200 million TCR-beta sequences, covering 15-18 subjects, were produced in each sequencing run. The RNeasy kit was used to extract total RNA. Using the KAPA Real-time Library Amplification kit, TCR-beta VDJ regions were amplified with primers for the TCR constant region and the 5'RACE anchor. A first PCR added sample indexes and Illumina adaptors, and a second PCR then raised library yield. After Ampure bead purification, the roughly 650 bp TCR product was size-selected on a 2% E-gel SizeSelection system. Before pooling, library quality was checked on a Bioanalyzer, concentration was measured with Qubit, and libraries were quantified with the Kapa Library Quantification kit. An Illumina HiSeq 2500 was used to sequence the libraries paired-end at 2 x 150 bp. To increase sequence diversity, roughly 24-31% phiX was spiked into each library pool. The source study handled its data this way. Quality-filtered reads were processed with the UMI-based MiGEC pipeline, which removed over 75% of raw TCR sequences during error correction. VDJ genes were aligned to IMGT germline references, and clonotypes were defined by unique CDR3 amino acid sequence plus V-J genes. Clonal expansion, Shannon diversity and CDR3 relatedness were evaluated with VDJtools (CalcPairwiseDistances, ClusterSamples), while phylogenetic trees were built in CLCbio workbench. Clones with at least 8 unique UMIs were defined as expanded, with this threshold being based on coefficient-of-variation modelling across technical triplicates. TCRdb trimmed the raw reads at Q25, called clones with MiXCR and kept productive beta chains. Here each entry gathers all rows of one CDR3 protein and keeps the most common genes and DNA. TCRdb's processing, not the authors' own work, is the source of the V and J calls. This sample gives about 71,000 distinct CDR3 sequences in total; roughly 15% of them show up just once. The ten largest account for 4.6% of the sample.

The time point label corresponds to: longitudinal time-point 1 (baseline). Unsorted PBMC libraries were generated from 2 million PBMCs stored in RNAlater at -80 °C until RNA extraction. PBMCs were separated from peripheral blood using Ficoll-Hypaque density gradient centrifugation and then cryopreserved in liquid nitrogen. For this clonotype: Its antigen is still unknown. Nothing much larger sits one base from this clone, and base qualities are not available.

This sequence was found in a female donor with HTLV-1-associated myelopathy (HAM/TSP). Sequencing input: PBMCs.

The DNA sequence reads TGCGCCAGCAGCCCAATTTCGGACGGACGCCGCGGCACCGGGGAGCTGTTTTTT. The encoded protein is CASSPISDGRRGTGELFF. This receptor chain uses TRBV5-1 and TRBJ2-2; the D gene lacks a confident call. Taken from the germline V gene, the CDR1 and CDR2 loops are SGHRS and YFSETQ. V loses 4 bases of germline sequence and J loses 4 bases, and the interval between the two ends is 23 bases. The CDR3 spans 18 residues, from the cysteine through the phenylalanine. This entry keeps only the CDR3 DNA: 54 bases, framed from base 1.